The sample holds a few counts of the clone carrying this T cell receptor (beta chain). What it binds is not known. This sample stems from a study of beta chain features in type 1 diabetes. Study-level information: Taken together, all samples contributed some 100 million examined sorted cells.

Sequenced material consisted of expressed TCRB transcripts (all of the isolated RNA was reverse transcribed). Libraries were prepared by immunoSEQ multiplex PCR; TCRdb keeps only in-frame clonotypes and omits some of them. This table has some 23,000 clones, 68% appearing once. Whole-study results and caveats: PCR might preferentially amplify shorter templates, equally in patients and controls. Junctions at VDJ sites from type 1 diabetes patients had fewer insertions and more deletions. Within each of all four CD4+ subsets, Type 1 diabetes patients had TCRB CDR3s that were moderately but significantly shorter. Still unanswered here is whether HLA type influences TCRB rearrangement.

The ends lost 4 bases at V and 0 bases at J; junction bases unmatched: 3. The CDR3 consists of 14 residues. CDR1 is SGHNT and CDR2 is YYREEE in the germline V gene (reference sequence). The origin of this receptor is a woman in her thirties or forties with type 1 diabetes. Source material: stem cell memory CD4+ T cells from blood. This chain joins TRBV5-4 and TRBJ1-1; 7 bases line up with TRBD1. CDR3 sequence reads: CASSRDSMNTEAFF. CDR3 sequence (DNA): TGTGCCAGCAGCCGGGACAGCATGAACACTGAAGCTTTCTTT. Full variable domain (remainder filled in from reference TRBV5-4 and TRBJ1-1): ETGVTQSPTHLIKTRGQQVTLRCSSQSGHNTVSWYQQALGQGPQFIFQYYREEENGRGNFPPRFSGLQFPNYSSELNVNALELDDSALYLCASSRDSMNTEAFFGQGTRLTVV.